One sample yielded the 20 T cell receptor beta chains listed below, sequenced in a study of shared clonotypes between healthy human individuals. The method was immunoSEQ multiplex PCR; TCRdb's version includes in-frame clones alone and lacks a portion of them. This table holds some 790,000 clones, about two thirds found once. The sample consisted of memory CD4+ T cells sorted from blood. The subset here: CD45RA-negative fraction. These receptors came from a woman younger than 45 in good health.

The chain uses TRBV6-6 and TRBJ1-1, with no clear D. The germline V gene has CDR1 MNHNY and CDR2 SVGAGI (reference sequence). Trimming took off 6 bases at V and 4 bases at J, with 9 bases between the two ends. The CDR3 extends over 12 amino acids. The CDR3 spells CASRSVGTEAFF. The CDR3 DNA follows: TGTGCCAGCAGGTCCGTCGGCACTGAAGCTTTCTTT.

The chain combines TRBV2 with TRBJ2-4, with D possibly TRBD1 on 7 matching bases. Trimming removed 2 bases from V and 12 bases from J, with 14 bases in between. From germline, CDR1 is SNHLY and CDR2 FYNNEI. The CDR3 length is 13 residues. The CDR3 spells CASSEIRQGGQYF. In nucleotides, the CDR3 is TGTGCCAGCAGTGAAATCCGGCAGGGGGGTCAGTACTTC.

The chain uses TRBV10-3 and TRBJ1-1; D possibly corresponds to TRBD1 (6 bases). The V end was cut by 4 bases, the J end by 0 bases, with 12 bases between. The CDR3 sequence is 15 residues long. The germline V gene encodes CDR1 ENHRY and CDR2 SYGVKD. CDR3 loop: CAISGSDSLNTEAFF. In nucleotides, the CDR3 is TGTGCCATCAGTGGTTCGGACAGTTTGAACACTGAAGCTTTCTTT.

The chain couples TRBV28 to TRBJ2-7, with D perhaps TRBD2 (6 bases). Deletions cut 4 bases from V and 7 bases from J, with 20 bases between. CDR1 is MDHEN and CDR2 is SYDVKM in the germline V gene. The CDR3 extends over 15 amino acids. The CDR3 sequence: CASSSTRRLGKEQYF. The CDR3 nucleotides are TGTGCCAGCAGTTCGACCCGGCGACTAGGTAAAGAGCAGTACTTC.

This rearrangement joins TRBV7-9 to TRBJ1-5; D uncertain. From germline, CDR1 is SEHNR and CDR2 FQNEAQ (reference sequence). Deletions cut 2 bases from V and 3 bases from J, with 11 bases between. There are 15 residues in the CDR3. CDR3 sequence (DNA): TGTGCCAGCAGCTTACAGTCTACAGACAATCAGCCCCAGCATTTT. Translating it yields CASSLQSTDNQPQHF. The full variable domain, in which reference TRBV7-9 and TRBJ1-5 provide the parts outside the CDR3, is DTGVSQNPRHKITKRGQNVTFRCDPISEHNRLYWYRQTLGQGPEFLTYFQNEAQLEKSRLLSDRFSAERPKGSFSTLEIQRTEQGDSAMYLCASSLQSTDNQPQHFGDGTRLSIL.

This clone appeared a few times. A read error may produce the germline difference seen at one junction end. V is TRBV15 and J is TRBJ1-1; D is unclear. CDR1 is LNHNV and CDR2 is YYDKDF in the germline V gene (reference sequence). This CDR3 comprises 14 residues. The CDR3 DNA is TGTGCCACCAGCAGAGATGGAAGGAACGCTGAAGCTTTCTTT. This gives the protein CATSRDGRNAEAFF.

The CDR3 DNA reads as TGTGCCAGCAGTGAAAACTACCCCACTAGCCGCAACAATGAGCAGTTCTTC. It translates to CASSENYPTSRNNEQFF. The chain links TRBV2 to TRBJ2-1; D is perhaps TRBD2 (6 bases). Germline CDR1 is SNHLY and CDR2 is FYNNEI. Between the trimmed V and J ends, which lost 2 bases and 5 bases, there was a span of 19 bases. The CDR3 sequence is 17 residues long.

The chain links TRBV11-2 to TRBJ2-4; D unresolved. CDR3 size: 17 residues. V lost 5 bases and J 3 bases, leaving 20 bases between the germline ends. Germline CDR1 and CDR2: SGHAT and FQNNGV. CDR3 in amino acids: CASSVALTTSYKNIQYF. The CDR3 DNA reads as TGTGCCAGCAGCGTCGCATTAACGACCTCCTACAAAAACATTCAGTACTTC.

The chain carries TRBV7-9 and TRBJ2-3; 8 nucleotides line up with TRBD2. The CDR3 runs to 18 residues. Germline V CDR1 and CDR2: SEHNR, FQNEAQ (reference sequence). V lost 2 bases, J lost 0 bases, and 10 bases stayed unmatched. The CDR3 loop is CASSLSPRGGLSTDTQYF. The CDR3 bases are TGTGCCAGCAGCTTATCCCCTCGGGGGGGGCTTAGCACAGATACGCAGTATTTT.

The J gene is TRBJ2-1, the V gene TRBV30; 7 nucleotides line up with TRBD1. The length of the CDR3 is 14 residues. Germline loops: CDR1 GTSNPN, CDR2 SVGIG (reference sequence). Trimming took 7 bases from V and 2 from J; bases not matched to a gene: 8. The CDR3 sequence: CASHGQGAYNEQFF. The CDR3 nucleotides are TGTGCCTCCCACGGGCAGGGGGCCTACAATGAGCAGTTCTTC. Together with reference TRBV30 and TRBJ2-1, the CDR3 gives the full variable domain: SQTIHQWPATLVQPVGSPLSLECTVEGTSNPNLYWYRQAAGRGLQLLFYSVGIGQISSEVPQNLSASRPQDRQFILSSKKLLLSDSGFYLCASHGQGAYNEQFFGPGTRLTVL.

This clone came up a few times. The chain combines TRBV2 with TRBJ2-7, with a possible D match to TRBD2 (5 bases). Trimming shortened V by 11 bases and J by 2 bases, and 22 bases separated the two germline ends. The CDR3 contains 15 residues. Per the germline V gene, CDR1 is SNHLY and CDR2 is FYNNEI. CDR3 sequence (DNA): TGTGCCGCCAACCCTGCCAGCGGACCCACCTACGAGCAGTACTTC. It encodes CAANPASGPTYEQYF.

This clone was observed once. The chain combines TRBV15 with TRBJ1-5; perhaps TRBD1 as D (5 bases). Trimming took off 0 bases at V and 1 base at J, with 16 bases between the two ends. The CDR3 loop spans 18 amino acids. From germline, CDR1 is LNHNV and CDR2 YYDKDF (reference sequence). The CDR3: CATSRDYWAGRSNQPQHF. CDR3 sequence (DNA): TGTGCCACCAGCAGAGATTACTGGGCAGGGAGAAGCAATCAGCCCCAGCATTTT.

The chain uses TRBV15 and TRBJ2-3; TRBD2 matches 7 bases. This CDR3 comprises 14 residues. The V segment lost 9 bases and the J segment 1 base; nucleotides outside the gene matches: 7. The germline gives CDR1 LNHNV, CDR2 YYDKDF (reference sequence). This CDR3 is CATGDYSGTDTQYF. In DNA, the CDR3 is TGTGCCACGGGGGACTATAGCGGCACAGATACGCAGTATTTT.

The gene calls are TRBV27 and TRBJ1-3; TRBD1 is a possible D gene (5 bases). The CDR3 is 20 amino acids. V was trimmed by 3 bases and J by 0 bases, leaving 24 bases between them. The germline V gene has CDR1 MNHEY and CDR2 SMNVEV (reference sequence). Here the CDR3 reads CASSFNPGDPFLHSGNTIYF. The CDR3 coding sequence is TGTGCCAGCAGTTTCAACCCGGGGGACCCTTTCCTCCACTCTGGAAACACCATATATTTT.

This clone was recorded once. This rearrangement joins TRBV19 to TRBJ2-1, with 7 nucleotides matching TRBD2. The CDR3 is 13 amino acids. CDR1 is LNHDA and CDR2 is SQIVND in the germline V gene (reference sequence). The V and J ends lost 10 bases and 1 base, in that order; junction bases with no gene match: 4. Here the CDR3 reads CATSGVSYNEQFF. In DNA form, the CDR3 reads TGTGCCACGAGCGGGGTTTCCTACAATGAGCAGTTCTTC.

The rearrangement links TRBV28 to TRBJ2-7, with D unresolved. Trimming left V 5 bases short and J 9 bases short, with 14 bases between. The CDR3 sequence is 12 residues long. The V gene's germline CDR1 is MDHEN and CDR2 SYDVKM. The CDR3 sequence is CASSSTLLGQYF. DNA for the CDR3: TGTGCCAGCAGTAGCACGTTGTTAGGGCAGTACTTC. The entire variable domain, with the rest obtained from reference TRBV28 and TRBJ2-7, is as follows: DVKVTQSSRYLVKRTGEKVFLECVQDMDHENMFWYRQDPGLGLRLIYFSYDVKMKEKGDIPEGYSVSREKKERFSLILESASTNQTSMYLCASSSTLLGQYFGPGTRLTVT.

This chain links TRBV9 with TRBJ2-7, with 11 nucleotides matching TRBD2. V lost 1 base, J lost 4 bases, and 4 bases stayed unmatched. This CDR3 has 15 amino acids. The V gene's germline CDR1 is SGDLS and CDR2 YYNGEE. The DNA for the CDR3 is TGTGCCAGCAGCGTACTTGGGACTAGCGGTTACGAGCAGTACTTC. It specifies CASSVLGTSGYEQYF.

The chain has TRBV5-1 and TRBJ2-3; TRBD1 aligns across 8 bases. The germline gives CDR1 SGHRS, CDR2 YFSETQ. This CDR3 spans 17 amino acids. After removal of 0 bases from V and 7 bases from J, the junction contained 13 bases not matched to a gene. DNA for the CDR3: TGCGCCAGCAGCTTGGCAGTAAGGCACAGGGGGTTATATACGCAGTATTTT. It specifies CASSLAVRHRGLYTQYF. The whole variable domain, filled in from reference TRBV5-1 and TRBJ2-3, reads KAGVTQTPRYLIKTRGQQVTLSCSPISGHRSVSWYQQTPGQGLQFLFEYFSETQRNKGNFPGRFSGRQFSNSRSEMNVSTLELGDSALYLCASSLAVRHRGLYTQYFGPGTRLTVL.

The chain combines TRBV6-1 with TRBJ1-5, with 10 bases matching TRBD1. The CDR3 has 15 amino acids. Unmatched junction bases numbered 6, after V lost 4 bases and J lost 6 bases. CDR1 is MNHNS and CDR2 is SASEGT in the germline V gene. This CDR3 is CASSGQGATGQPQHF. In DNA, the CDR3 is TGTGCCAGCAGTGGACAGGGGGCGACGGGTCAGCCCCAGCATTTT.

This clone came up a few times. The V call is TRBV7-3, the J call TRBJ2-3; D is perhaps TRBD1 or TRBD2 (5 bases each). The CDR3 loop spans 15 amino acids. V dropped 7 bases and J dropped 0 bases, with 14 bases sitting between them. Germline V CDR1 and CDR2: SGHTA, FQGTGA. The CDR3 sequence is CASTLTWGSTDTQYF. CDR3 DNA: TGTGCCAGCACCCTCACGTGGGGGAGCACAGATACGCAGTATTTT.